This entry concerns a single T cell receptor beta chain. The sample originates from a study of spatial heterogeneity in lung cancer. Background on the study: Detection of beta-chain sequences consistently exceeded that of alpha-chain sequences.

Deletions cut 6 bases from V and 3 bases from J, with 13 bases between. The CDR3 totals 13 residues. The germline gives CDR1 DFQATT, CDR2 SNEGSKA (reference sequence). TCR cDNA molecules were tagged individually, and each one carried a unique molecular identifier. TCRdb re-called the 5' RACE reads through MiXCR, storing one row per CDR3 protein. This sample has about 92,000 distinct CDR3 sequences; about 12% occur once, and the top ten carry about two fifths. Time point denoted: sample taken at primary tumor resection. Sequencing covered unsorted whole RNA taken from tumor, nontumor lung or frozen PBMC. There were 75 or so donors, all of them untreated patients with early-stage non-small cell lung cancer.

The source was PBMCs, collected at surgery. This sequence joins TRBV20-1 and TRBJ2-3; D may be TRBD2 (6 bases). This sequence originates from a male donor with early-stage non-small cell lung cancer. As DNA, the CDR3 is TGCAGTGCACGACTAGGGAAGACAGATACGCAGTATTTT. It specifies CSARLGKTDTQYF.